The 20 T cell receptor beta chains below were found in one sample sequenced in a study of beta chain features in type 1 diabetes. The entirety of the isolated RNA underwent reverse transcription, so expressed TCRB transcripts were sequenced. Here immunoSEQ multiplex PCR was the method, and the copy in TCRdb shows in-frame clones only, minus some. The table records about 370,000 clones, about 16% of them present only once. Sequences were obtained from naive CD4+ T cells from blood. The receptors were sampled from a woman younger than 30 in good health.

The chain couples TRBV15 to TRBJ2-5; 11 nucleotides line up with TRBD2. The CDR3 runs 18 residues. With V trimmed by 3 bases and J by 12 bases, 21 bases remained unmatched. Per germline, CDR1 LNHNV and CDR2 YYDKDF (reference sequence). CDR3 amino acids: CATSRRDGTSGSERAKYF. The DNA for the CDR3 is TGTGCCACCAGCAGGAGGGATGGTACTAGCGGGAGTGAACGGGCCAAGTACTTC.

The sample holds a few counts of this clone. The chain employs TRBV29-1 and TRBJ2-1; TRBD1 might be the D (5 bases). Germline loops: CDR1 SQVTM, CDR2 ANQGSEA. This CDR3 is 13 amino acids long. V was trimmed by 8 bases and J by 6 bases, leaving 17 bases between them. The CDR3 region is CSSKRQGGNEQFF. The CDR3 nucleotides read TGCAGCTCCAAAAGGCAGGGTGGCAATGAGCAGTTCTTC.

This chain links TRBV4-2 with TRBJ2-7, with D maybe TRBD2 (6 bases). Germline V gene sequence: CDR1 LGHNA, CDR2 YNFKEQ. V was clipped by 1 base and J by 3 bases, with 10 bases between them. The CDR3 is 14 amino acids. CDR3 in amino acids: CASSQGLGDYEQYF. CDR3 sequence (DNA): TGTGCCAGCAGCCAAGGACTAGGGGACTACGAGCAGTACTTC.

The V gene is TRBV28, the J gene TRBJ1-2; D possibly corresponds to TRBD1 (5 bases). Per germline, CDR1 MDHEN and CDR2 SYDVKM. CDR3 length equals 17 residues. Trimming pared 6 bases from V and 8 bases from J, leaving 28 bases between. The CDR3: CASSAGHLHGRLSGYTF. DNA of the CDR3: TGTGCCAGCAGCGCGGGGCACCTCCACGGAAGACTGTCGGGCTACACCTTC.

The J gene is TRBJ2-7, the V gene TRBV15; D possibly corresponds to TRBD1 (6 bases). From germline, CDR1 is LNHNV and CDR2 YYDKDF (reference sequence). This CDR3 has 13 residues. Trimming cost V 0 bases and J 6 bases, with 9 bases left between them. CDR3 bases: TGTGCCACCAGCAGAGATCTAGGGGGCGAGCAGTACTTC. This encodes CATSRDLGGEQYF.

This clone was picked up a small number of times. This chain joins TRBV5-1 and TRBJ2-2; D gene unclear. The CDR3 totals 12 residues. Germline CDR1 SGHRS, CDR2 YFSETQ. Trimming removed 0 bases at V and 9 bases at J, with 6 bases between. As DNA, the CDR3 is TGCGCCAGCAGCTTGGGTCCCAGGGAGCTGTTTTTT. Amino acid sequence: CASSLGPRELFF.

This clone was counted between two and nine times. This chain joins TRBV9 and TRBJ2-3; 13 positions match TRBD2. CDR1 and CDR2 from the germline V gene are SGDLS and YYNGEE. The CDR3 length is 16 residues. The trim removed 4 bases at V and 4 bases at J, leaving 6 bases unmatched. The CDR3 nucleotides are TGTGCCAGCAGCCCAGGACTAGCGGGAGCAGCAGATACGCAGTATTTT. Its protein is CASSPGLAGAADTQYF.

The CDR3 DNA reads as TGTGCCAGCAGCGTAGGGGAGGGTAGGGTATGGGAGACCCAGTACTTC. Residues: CASSVGEGRVWETQYF. The rearrangement uses TRBV9 and TRBJ2-5; 7 nucleotides align to TRBD2. V lost 0 bases and J lost 5; bases outside the gene matches: 10. This CDR3 contains 16 residues. The germline CDR1 and CDR2 sequences are SGDLS and YYNGEE.

The chain couples TRBV25-1 to TRBJ2-2; 8 nucleotides line up with TRBD1. CDR3 length: 15 amino acids. The germline gives CDR1 MGHDK, CDR2 SYGVNS. V lost 3 bases to trimming and J lost 7 bases; unmatched junction nucleotides: 7. This CDR3 is CASSERTGWVGELFF. The CDR3 nucleotides are TGTGCCAGCAGTGAGAGGACAGGGTGGGTCGGGGAGCTGTTTTTT.

This clone was observed a handful of times. The CDR3 bases are TGTGCCAGCAGTGACGTCAAAGGAGTAGGCAAAAACATTCAGTACTTC. Protein product: CASSDVKGVGKNIQYF. This chain joins TRBV25-1 and TRBJ2-4; D unclear. This CDR3 contains 16 residues. V gave up 3 bases and J gave up 3 bases, with 15 bases separating them. Germline V gene sequence: CDR1 MGHDK, CDR2 SYGVNS.

This clone was detected only a few times. V usage is TRBV30 and J usage is TRBJ2-5; TRBD2 might be the D (6 bases). The germline gives CDR1 GTSNPN, CDR2 SVGIG (reference sequence). The CDR3 extends over 13 amino acids. Trimming took off 1 base at V and 5 bases at J, with 11 bases between the two ends. The CDR3 sequence: CAWSGLARETQYF. Written as DNA, the CDR3 is TGTGCCTGGAGTGGGCTAGCGCGGGAGACCCAGTACTTC.

V is TRBV6-1 and J is TRBJ2-6; maybe TRBD2 (6 bases). Trimming took off 8 bases at V and 0 bases at J, with 8 bases between the two ends. Germline V CDR1 and CDR2: MNHNS, SASEGT. The CDR3 is made up of 14 amino acids. This CDR3 is CASARDSGANVLTF. CDR3 coding DNA: TGTGCCAGCGCGCGGGACTCTGGGGCCAACGTCCTGACTTTC.

This clone was seen only a few times. This sequence joins TRBV2 and TRBJ2-7, with 8 bases lining up with TRBD2. Per the germline V gene, CDR1 is SNHLY and CDR2 is FYNNEI. Trimming cost V 7 bases and J 2 bases; bases outside gene matches: 7. The CDR3 has 14 amino acids. The CDR3 DNA reads as TGTGCCAGCAAACTAGCGGAATCGACCTACGAGCAGTACTTC. As protein: CASKLAESTYEQYF.

The rearrangement links TRBV5-4 to TRBJ2-7; 7 nucleotides line up with TRBD1. The V segment lost 0 bases and the J segment 1 base; nucleotides outside the gene matches: 7. The CDR3 is 16 amino acids. Germline V gene lookup returns CDR1 SGHNT and CDR2 YYREEE (reference sequence). The DNA of the CDR3 is TGTGCCAGCAGCTTGGCCGGACAGGTCAAATCCTACGAGCAGTACTTC. It encodes CASSLAGQVKSYEQYF.

This clone was detected a few times. The V call is TRBV5-4, the J call TRBJ1-1, with 7 bases lining up with TRBD1. V lost 4 bases and J lost 1; bases outside the gene matches: 4. Germline V gene sequence: CDR1 SGHNT, CDR2 YYREEE (reference sequence). This CDR3 comprises 14 residues. The CDR3 nucleotides are TGTGCCAGCAGCCTCCGGACAGGGAACACTGAAGCTTTCTTT. Translation gives CASSLRTGNTEAFF.

This chain connects TRBV18 to TRBJ1-5; TRBD1 matches at 8 bases. Germline values: CDR1 KGHSH, CDR2 LQKENI. V lost 5 bases, J lost 4 bases, and 4 bases stayed unmatched. This CDR3 is built from 14 residues. CDR3 loop: CASSSGQGNQPQHF. The DNA for the CDR3 is TGTGCCAGCTCATCCGGACAGGGAAATCAGCCCCAGCATTTT.

This chain uses TRBV28 with TRBJ2-3; possibly TRBD2 for D (7 bases). Between the trimmed V and J ends, which lost 6 bases and 2 bases, there was a span of 21 bases. This CDR3 is 17 amino acids long. Germline V gene lookup returns CDR1 MDHEN and CDR2 SYDVKM. This chain's CDR3 is CASRRAGASRHTDTQYF. CDR3 nucleotide sequence: TGTGCCAGCAGAAGGGCGGGGGCTTCCCGCCACACAGATACGCAGTATTTT.

The V gene is TRBV28, the J gene TRBJ1-2; D unclear. The CDR3 loop spans 12 amino acids. V lost 4 bases to trimming and J lost 4 bases, with 7 bases between them. CDR1 and CDR2 (germline): MDHEN, SYDVKM. The CDR3 protein is CASSWRAYGYTF. The CDR3 nucleotides are TGTGCCAGCAGTTGGAGGGCCTATGGCTACACCTTC.

This clone was seen only a few times. The chain has TRBV5-1 and TRBJ2-7, with TRBD1 matching 10 bases. This CDR3 comprises 15 residues. The junction had 5 bases not matched to a gene; V was cut back by 0 bases and J by 5 bases. The V gene's germline CDR1 is SGHRS and CDR2 YFSETQ. The CDR3 nucleotides read TGCGCCAGCAGCTTGGTGCGGGACAGGGGCAACGAGCAGTACTTC. Its protein product is CASSLVRDRGNEQYF.

The genes are TRBV29-1 and TRBJ2-5, with TRBD2 matching 11 bases. Germline V gives CDR1 SQVTM, CDR2 ANQGSEA. Germline trimming cut 3 bases from V and 3 bases from J; bases unmatched to any gene: 6. This CDR3 comprises 15 residues. The CDR3 nucleotides read TGCAGCGTTGACGGGGTAGCGGGAGGGGAAGAGACCCAGTACTTC. Translated, it gives CSVDGVAGGEETQYF.